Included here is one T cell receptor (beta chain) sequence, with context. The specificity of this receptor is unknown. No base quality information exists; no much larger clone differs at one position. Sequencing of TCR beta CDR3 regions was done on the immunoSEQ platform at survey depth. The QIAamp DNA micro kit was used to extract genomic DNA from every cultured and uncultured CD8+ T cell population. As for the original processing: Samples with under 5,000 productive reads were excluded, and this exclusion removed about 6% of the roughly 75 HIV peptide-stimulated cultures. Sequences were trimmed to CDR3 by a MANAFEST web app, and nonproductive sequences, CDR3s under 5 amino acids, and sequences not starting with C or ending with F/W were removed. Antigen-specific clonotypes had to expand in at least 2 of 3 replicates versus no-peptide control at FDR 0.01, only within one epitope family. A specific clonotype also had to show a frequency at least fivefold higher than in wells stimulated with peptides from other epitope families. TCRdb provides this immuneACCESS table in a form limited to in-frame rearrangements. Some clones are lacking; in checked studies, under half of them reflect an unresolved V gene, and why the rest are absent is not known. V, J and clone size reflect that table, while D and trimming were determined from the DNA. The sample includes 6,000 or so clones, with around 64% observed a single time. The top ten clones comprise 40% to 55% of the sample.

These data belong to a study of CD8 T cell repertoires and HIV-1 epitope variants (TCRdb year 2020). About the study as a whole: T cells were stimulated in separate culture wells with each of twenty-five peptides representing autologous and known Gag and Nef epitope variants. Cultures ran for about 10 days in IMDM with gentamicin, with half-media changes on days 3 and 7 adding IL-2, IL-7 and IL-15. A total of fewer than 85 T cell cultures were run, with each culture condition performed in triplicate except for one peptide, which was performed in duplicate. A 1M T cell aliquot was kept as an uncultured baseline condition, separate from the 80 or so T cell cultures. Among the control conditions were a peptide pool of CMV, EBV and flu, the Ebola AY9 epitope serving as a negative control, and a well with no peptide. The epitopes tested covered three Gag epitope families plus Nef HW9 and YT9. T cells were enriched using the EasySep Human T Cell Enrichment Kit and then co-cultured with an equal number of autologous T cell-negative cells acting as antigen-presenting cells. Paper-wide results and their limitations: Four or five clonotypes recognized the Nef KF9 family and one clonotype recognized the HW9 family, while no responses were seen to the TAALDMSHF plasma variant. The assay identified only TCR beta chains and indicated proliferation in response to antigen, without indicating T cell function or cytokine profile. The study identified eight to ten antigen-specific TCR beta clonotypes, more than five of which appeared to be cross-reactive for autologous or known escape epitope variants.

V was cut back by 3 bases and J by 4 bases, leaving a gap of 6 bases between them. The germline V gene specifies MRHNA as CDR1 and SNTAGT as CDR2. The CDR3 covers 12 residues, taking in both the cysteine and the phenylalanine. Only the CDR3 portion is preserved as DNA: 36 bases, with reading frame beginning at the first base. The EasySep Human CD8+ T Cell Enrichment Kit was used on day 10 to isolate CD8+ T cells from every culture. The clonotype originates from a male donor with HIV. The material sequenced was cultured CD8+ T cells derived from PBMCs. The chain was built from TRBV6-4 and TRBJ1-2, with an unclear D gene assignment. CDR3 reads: CASSEGFYGYTF. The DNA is TGTGCCAGCAGTGAAGGGTTCTATGGCTACACCTTC.